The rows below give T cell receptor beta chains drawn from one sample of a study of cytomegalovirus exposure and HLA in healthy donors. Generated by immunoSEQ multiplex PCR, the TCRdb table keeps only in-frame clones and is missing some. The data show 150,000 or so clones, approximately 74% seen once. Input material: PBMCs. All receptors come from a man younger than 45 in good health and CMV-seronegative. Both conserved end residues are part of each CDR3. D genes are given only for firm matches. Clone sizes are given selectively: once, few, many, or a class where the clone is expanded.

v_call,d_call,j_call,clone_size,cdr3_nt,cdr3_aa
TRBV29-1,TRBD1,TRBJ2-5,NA,TGCAGCGTCGGACAGGGGGCGAAGGAGACCCAGTACTTC,CSVGQGAKETQYF
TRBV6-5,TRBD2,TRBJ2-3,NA,TGTGCCAGCAGTTACCCAGGGCGGGGGGGAACAGATACGCAGTATTTT,CASSYPGRGGTDTQYF
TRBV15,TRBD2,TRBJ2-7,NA,TGTGCCACCAGCAGAGATAAGGCTAGCGGGGCCTACGAGCAGTACTTC,CATSRDKASGAYEQYF
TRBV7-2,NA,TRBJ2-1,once,TGTGCCAGCAGCCGCGGACTGTACAATGAGCAGTTCTTC,CASSRGLYNEQFF
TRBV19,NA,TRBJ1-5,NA,TGTGCCAGTAGTATTCAGGGTCCCGGTCAGCCCCAGCATTTT,CASSIQGPGQPQHF
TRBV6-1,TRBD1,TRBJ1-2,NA,TGTGCCAGCAGTGAATATTGGGACAGCTATGGCTACACCTTC,CASSEYWDSYGYTF
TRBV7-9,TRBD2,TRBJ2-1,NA,TGTGCCAGCAGCCCAAGCGGGGGGATCACCTACAATGAGCAGTTCTTC,CASSPSGGITYNEQFF
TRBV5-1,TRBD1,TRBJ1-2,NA,TGCGCCAGCAGCTCCGGGACAGGGGGCTGCGGCTACACCTTC,CASSSGTGGCGYTF
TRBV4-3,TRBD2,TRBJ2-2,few,TGCGCCAGCAGCCAAACTAGCGGGGGGGAGAACACCGGGGAGCTGTTTTTT,CASSQTSGGENTGELFF
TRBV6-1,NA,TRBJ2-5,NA,TGTGCCAGCAGTGAACGGGAGACCCAGTACTTC,CASSERETQYF
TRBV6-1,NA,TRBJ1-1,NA,TGTGCCACTGAAACAGGGCGTAGGACTGAAGCTTTCTTT,CATETGRRTEAFF
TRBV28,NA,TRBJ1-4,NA,TGTGCCACCAAGGGGGGGGGCTCTAATGAAAAACTGTTTTTT,CATKGGGSNEKLFF
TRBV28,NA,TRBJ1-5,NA,TGTGCCAGCAGCCCTTCAGGGGAAGGGGATCAGCCCCAGCATTTT,CASSPSGEGDQPQHF
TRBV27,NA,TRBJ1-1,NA,TGTGCCAGCAGTCTAAAGATGAACACTGAAGCTTTCTTT,CASSLKMNTEAFF
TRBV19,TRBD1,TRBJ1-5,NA,TGTGCCAGTAGCGGACAGGTTGACAATCAGCCCCAGCATTTT,CASSGQVDNQPQHF
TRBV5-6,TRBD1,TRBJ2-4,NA,TGTGCCAGCAGCTTAAAGACAGGGGAGCGGAACATTCAGTACTTC,CASSLKTGERNIQYF
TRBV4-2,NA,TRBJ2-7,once,TGTGCCAGCAGCCAAGGGAGGGAAGGGACCTACGAGCAGTACTTC,CASSQGREGTYEQYF
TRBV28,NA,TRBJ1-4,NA,TGTGCCAGCAGGGGAGGAAGGGAAAATGAAAAACTGTTTTTT,CASRGGRENEKLFF
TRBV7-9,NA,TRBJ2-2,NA,TGTGCCAGCAGCTTATACAGGGACCACACCGGGGAGCTGTTTTTT,CASSLYRDHTGELFF
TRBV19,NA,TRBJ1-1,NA,TGTGCCAGTAGCCGGGACGGCTTGAGGGGGTACACTGAAGCTTTCTTT,CASSRDGLRGYTEAFF
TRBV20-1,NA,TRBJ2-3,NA,TGCAGTGCTAGGGGGCCAGATACGCAGTATTTT,CSARGPDTQYF
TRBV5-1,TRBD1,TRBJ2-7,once,TGCGCCAGCAGACAGACCGGGACAGGGCGTGGGGAGCAGTACTTC,CASRQTGTGRGEQYF
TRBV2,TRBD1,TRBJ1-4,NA,TGTGCCAGCAGTGAACAGGGGGAGGAAAAACTGTTTTTT,CASSEQGEEKLFF
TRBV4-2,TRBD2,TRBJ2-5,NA,TGTGCCAGCAGCCAGGTTGGGACTAGCGGGTCAGGAGAGACCCAGTACTTC,CASSQVGTSGSGETQYF
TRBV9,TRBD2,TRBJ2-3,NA,TGTGCCAGCAGCGTTAGCGGGGGCTTCACAGATACGCAGTATTTT,CASSVSGGFTDTQYF
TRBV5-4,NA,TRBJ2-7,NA,TGTGCCAGCAGCTTCGAGAGTTACGAGCAGTACTTC,CASSFESYEQYF
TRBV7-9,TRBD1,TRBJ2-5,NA,TGTGCCAGCAGCATGAGGGGACAGCCTCAAGAGACCCAGTACTTC,CASSMRGQPQETQYF
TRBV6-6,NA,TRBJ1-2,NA,TGTGCCAGCATCGACACGCCCGAGGGTGGCTACACCTTC,CASIDTPEGGYTF